The TCR beta chain described here comes from a study of control samples from healthy donors and cancer patients. V lost 0 bases to trimming and J lost 10 bases, with 13 bases between them. From germline, CDR1 is MNHEY and CDR2 SVGAGI. The CDR3 loop spans 15 amino acids. This clone was counted once. TCRdb's table, derived via immunoSEQ multiplex PCR, lists solely in-frame clones and lacks some. Here the sample spans approximately 20,000 clones, about 85% being singletons. Material for sequencing was PBMCs. The clonotype comes from a man in his fifties or sixties with colorectal cancer. V usage is TRBV6-5 and J usage is TRBJ1-6, with D uncertain. This CDR3 is CASSYSREVGSPLHF. The CDR3 nucleotides are TGTGCCAGCAGTTACTCGAGGGAGGTTGGATCACCCCTCCACTTT.